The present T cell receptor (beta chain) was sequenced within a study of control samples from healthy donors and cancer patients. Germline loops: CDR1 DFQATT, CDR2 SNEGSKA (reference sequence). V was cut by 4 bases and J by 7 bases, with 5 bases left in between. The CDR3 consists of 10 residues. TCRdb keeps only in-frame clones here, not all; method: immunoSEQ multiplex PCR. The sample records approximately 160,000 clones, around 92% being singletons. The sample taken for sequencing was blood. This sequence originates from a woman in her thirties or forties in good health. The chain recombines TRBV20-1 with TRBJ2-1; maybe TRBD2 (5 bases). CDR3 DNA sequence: TGCAGTGCTACGGGGAATGAGCAGTTCTTC. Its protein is CSATGNEQFF.